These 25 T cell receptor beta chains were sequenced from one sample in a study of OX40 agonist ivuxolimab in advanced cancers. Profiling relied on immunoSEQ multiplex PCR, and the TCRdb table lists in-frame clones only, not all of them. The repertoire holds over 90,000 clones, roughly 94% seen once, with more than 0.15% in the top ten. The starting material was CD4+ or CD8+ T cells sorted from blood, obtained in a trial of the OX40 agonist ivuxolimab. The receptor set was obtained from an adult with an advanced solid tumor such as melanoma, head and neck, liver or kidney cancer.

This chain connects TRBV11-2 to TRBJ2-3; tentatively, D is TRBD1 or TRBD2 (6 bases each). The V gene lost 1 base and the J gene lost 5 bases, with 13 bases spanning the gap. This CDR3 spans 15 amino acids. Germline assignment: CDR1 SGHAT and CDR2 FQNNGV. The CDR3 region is CASSLGGARRDTQYF. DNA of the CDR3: TGTGCCAGCAGCTTAGGGGGGGCGAGGCGAGATACGCAGTATTTT.

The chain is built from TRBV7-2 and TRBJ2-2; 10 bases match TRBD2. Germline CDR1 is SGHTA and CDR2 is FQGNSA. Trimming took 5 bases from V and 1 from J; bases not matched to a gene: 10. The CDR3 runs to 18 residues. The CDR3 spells CASSLRPTSGENTGELFF. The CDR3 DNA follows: TGTGCCAGCAGCCTCCGCCCCACTAGCGGGGAGAACACCGGGGAGCTGTTTTTT.

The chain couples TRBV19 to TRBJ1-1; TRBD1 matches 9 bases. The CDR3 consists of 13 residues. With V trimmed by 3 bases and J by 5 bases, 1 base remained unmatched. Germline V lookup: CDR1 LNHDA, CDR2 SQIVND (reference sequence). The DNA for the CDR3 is TGTGCCAGTAGTATCGACAGGGGGACTGAAGCTTTCTTT. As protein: CASSIDRGTEAFF.

CDR3 amino acids: CAWSNRDRVNEQYF. CDR3 DNA: TGTGCCTGGAGTAACCGGGACAGGGTGAACGAGCAGTACTTC. The chain recombines TRBV30 with TRBJ2-7; 9 bases align to TRBD1. V lost 2 bases to trimming and J lost 5 bases; unmatched junction nucleotides: 7. The CDR3 has 14 amino acids. Germline lookup yields CDR1 GTSNPN and CDR2 SVGIG (reference sequence).

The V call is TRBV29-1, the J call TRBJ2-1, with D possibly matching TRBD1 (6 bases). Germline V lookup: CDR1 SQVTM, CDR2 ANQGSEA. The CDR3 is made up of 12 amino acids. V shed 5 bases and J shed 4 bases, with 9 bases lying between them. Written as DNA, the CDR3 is TGCAGCGTTTCCGGACAGTACAATGAGCAGTTCTTC. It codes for CSVSGQYNEQFF.

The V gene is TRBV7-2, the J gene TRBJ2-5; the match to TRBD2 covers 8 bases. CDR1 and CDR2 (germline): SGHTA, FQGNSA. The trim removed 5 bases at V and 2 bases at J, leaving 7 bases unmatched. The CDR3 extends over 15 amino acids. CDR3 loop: CASSLSGAGQETQYF. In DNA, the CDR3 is TGTGCCAGCAGCCTTAGCGGGGCGGGACAAGAGACCCAGTACTTC. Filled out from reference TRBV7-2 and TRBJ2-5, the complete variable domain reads GAGVSQSPSNKVTEKGKDVELRCDPISGHTALYWYRQSLGQGLEFLIYFQGNSAPDKSGLPSDRFSAERTGGSVSTLTIQRTQQEDSAVYLCASSLSGAGQETQYFGPGTRLLVL.

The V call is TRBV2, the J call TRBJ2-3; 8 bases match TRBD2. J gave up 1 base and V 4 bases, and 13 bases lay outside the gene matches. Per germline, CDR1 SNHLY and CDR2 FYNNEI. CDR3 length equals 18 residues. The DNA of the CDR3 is TGTGCCAGCAGTGTCAGCGTAGAGCGGGGGATTCGCACAGATACGCAGTATTTT. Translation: CASSVSVERGIRTDTQYF.

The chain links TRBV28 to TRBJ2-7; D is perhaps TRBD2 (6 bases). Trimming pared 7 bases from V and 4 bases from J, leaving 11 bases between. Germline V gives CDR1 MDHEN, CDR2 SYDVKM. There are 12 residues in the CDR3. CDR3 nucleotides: TGTGCCAGCACTTCGGAGGGATACGAGCAGTACTTC. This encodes CASTSEGYEQYF. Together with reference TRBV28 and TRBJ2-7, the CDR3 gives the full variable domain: DVKVTQSSRYLVKRTGEKVFLECVQDMDHENMFWYRQDPGLGLRLIYFSYDVKMKEKGDIPEGYSVSREKKERFSLILESASTNQTSMYLCASTSEGYEQYFGPGTRLTVT.

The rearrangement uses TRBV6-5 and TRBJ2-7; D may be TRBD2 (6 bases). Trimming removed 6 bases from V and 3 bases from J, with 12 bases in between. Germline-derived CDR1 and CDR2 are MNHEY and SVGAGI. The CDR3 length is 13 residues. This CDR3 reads CASSHGRDYEQYF. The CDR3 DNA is TGTGCCAGCAGCCACGGGCGGGACTACGAGCAGTACTTC.

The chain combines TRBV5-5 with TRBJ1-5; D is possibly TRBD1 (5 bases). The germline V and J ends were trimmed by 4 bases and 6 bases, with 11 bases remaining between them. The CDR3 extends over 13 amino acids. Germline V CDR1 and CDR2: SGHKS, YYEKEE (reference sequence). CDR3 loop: CASSPRRGQPQHF. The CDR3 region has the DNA TGTGCCAGCAGCCCCCGGAGGGGTCAGCCCCAGCATTTT. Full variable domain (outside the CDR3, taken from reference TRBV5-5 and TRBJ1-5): DAGVTQSPTHLIKTRGQQVTLRCSPISGHKSVSWYQQVLGQGPQFIFQYYEKEERGRGNFPDRFSARQFPNYSSELNVNALLLGDSALYLCASSPRRGQPQHFGDGTRLSIL.

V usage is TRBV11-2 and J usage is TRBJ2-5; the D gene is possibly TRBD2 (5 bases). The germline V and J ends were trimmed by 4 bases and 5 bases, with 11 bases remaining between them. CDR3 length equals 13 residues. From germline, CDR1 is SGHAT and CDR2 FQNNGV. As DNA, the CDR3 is TGTGCCAGCAGCTCAGGTCCGGGGGAGACCCAGTACTTC. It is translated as CASSSGPGETQYF.

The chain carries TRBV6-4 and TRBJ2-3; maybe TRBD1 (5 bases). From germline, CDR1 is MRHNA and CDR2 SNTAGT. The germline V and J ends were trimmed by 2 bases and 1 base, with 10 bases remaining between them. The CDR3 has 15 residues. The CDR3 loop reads CASSDKTAGTDTQYF. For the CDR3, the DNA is TGTGCCAGCAGTGACAAGACAGCCGGCACAGATACGCAGTATTTT.

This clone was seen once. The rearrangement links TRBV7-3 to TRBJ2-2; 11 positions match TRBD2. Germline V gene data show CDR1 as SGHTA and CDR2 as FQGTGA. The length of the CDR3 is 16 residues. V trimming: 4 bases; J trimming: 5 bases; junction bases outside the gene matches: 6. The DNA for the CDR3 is TGTGCCAGCAGCTCTTCCGGGACTAGCGGTACCGGGGAGCTGTTTTTT. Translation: CASSSSGTSGTGELFF. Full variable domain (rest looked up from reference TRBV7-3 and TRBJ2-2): GAGVSQTPSNKVTEKGKYVELRCDPISGHTALYWYRQSLGQGPEFLIYFQGTGAADDSGLPNDRFFAVRPEGSVSTLKIQRTERGDSAVYLCASSSSGTSGTGELFFGEGSRLTVL.

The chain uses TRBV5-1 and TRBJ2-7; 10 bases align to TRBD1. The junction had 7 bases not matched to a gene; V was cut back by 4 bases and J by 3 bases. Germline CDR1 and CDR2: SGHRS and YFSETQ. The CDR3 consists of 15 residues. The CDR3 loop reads CASSLGDRGYYEQYF. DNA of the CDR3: TGCGCCAGCAGCCTGGGGGACAGGGGTTACTACGAGCAGTACTTC. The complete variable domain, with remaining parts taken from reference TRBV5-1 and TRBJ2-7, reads KAGVTQTPRYLIKTRGQQVTLSCSPISGHRSVSWYQQTPGQGLQFLFEYFSETQRNKGNFPGRFSGRQFSNSRSEMNVSTLELGDSALYLCASSLGDRGYYEQYFGPGTRLTVT.

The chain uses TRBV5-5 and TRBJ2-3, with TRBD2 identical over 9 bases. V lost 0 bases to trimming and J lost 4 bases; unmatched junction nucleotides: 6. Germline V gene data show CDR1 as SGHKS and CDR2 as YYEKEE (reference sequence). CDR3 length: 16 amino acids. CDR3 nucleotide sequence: TGTGCCAGCAGCTTGGGGCTTGGCGGGGGGGCAGATACGCAGTATTTT. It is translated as CASSLGLGGGADTQYF.

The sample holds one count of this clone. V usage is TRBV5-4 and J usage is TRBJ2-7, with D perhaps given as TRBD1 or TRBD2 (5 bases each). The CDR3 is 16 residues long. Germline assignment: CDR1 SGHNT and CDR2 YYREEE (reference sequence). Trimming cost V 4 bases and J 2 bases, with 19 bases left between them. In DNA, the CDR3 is TGTGCCAGCAGCGGGGGTGGGCAGGGAGCCACCTACGAGCAGTACTTC. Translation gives CASSGGGQGATYEQYF.

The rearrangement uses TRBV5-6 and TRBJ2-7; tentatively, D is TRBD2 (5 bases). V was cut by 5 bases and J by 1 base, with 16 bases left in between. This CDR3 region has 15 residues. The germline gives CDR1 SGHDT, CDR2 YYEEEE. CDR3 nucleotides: TGTGCCAGCAGTTTCCGGGGAGTAAGGTCCTACGAGCAGTACTTC. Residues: CASSFRGVRSYEQYF.

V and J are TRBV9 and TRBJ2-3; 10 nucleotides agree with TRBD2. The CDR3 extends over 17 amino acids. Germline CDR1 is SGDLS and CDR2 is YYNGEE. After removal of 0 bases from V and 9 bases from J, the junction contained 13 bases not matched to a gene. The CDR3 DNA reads TGTGCCAGCAGCGTAGAGGGAGGGGCTAGCGGGAGCGGGACGCAGTATTTT. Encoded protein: CASSVEGGASGSGTQYF.

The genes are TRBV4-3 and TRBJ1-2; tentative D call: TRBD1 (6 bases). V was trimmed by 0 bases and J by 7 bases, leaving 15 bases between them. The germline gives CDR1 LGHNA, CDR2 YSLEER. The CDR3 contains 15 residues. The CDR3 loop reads CASSQDQSRGSGYTF. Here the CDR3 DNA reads TGCGCCAGCAGCCAAGATCAGTCCAGGGGTAGTGGCTACACCTTC.

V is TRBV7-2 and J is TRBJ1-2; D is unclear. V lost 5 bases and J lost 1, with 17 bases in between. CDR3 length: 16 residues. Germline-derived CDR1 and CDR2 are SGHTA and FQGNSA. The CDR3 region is CASSRFLKNHNYGYTF. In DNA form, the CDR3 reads TGTGCCAGCAGCCGGTTTTTGAAAAACCATAACTATGGCTACACCTTC.

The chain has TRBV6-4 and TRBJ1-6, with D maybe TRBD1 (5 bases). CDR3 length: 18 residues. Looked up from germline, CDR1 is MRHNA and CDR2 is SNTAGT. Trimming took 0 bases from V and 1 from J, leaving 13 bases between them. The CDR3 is CASSDSKGRESYNSPLHF. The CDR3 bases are TGTGCCAGCAGTGACTCTAAGGGGAGGGAATCCTATAATTCACCCCTCCACTTT.

The CDR3 protein is CASSFPLAYEQYF. DNA of the CDR3: TGTGCCAGCAGCTTCCCCTTGGCCTACGAGCAGTACTTC. The chain combines TRBV7-2 with TRBJ2-7; D remains ambiguous. Germline V gene sequence: CDR1 SGHTA, CDR2 FQGNSA. The CDR3 loop spans 13 amino acids. The V end lost 3 bases, the J end lost 2 bases, and 8 bases lay between the germline ends.

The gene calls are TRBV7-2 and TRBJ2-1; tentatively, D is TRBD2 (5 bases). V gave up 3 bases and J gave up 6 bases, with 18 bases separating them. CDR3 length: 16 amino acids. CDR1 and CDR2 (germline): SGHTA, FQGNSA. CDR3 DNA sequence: TGTGCCAGCAGCTTCAGGACTCTAGGGTCCCCCAATGAGCAGTTCTTC. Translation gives CASSFRTLGSPNEQFF.

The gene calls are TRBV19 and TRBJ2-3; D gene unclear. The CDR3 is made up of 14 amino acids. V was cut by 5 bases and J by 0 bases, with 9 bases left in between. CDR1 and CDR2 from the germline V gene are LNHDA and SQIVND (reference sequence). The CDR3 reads CASSPAASTDTQYF. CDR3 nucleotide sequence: TGTGCCAGTAGTCCCGCGGCTAGCACAGATACGCAGTATTTT.

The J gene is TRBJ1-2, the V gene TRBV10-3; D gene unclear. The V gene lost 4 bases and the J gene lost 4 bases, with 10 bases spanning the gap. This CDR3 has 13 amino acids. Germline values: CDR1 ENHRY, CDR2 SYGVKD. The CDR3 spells CAISVEEVYGYTF. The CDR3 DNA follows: TGTGCCATCAGTGTAGAGGAGGTCTATGGCTACACCTTC.